A single sample gave rise to the 16 T cell receptor beta chains below, sequenced in a study of T cells after yellow fever vaccination. One entry per CDR3 protein results from TCRdb running MiXCR on the 5' RACE reads. Of some 350,000 distinct CDR3 sequences listed, 4.1% are singletons. Sequenced here: PBMCs, sampled 5 days after the yellow fever booster vaccination. All receptors come from a man younger than 35 who received the YFV17D yellow fever vaccine.

This clonotype was seen only a few times. This chain uses TRBV9 with TRBJ2-3; D unclear. In germline, CDR1 is SGDLS, CDR2 YYNGEE. V was pared by 4 bases and J by 0 bases, with 15 bases between. CDR3 length equals 16 residues. The chain's CDR3 is CASSFSTDPSTDTQYF. The CDR3, as DNA: TGTGCCAGCAGCTTCTCGACGGACCCTAGCACAGATACGCAGTATTTT.

V usage is TRBV6-5 and J usage is TRBJ1-2, with D perhaps TRBD1 (6 bases). The V and J ends lost 7 bases and 8 bases respectively, with 26 bases between them. CDR3 length: 16 residues. Germline values: CDR1 MNHEY, CDR2 SVGAGI. DNA of the CDR3: TGTGCCAGCACCCTTGGGGGCGCCGGGGCCGTTAAGGGCTACACCTTC. As protein: CASTLGGAGAVKGYTF.

V usage is TRBV6-6 and J usage is TRBJ2-7; TRBD1 matches at 11 bases. The CDR3 totals 16 residues. With V trimmed by 6 bases and J by 1 base, 8 bases remained unmatched. CDR1 is MNHNY, CDR2 SVGAGI, per germline (reference sequence). In DNA, the CDR3 is TGTGCCAGCAGGGGACAGGGGGTGTCCATTTCCTACGAGCAGTACTTC. Residues: CASRGQGVSISYEQYF.

This clonotype was counted a few times. The chain couples TRBV27 to TRBJ1-2; 8 bases match TRBD1. CDR1 is MNHEY and CDR2 is SMNVEV in the germline V gene (reference sequence). This CDR3 comprises 13 residues. V lost 4 bases and J lost 7; bases outside the gene matches: 5. In nucleotides, the CDR3 is TGTGCCAGCAGTTCGTCAACAGGGGGTGGCTACACCTTC. Translation gives CASSSSTGGGYTF.

This clonotype turned up a few times. The V and J genes are TRBV5-1 and TRBJ2-3; TRBD2 matches at 7 bases. CDR3 length equals 15 residues. V was clipped by 1 base and J by 2 bases; unmatched bases: 4. Per germline, CDR1 SGHRS and CDR2 YFSETQ. DNA for the CDR3: TGCGCCAGCAGCTTGTTCGGGGGGACCACAGATACGCAGTATTTT. It specifies CASSLFGGTTDTQYF.

This clonotype has a handful of counts. The chain carries TRBV2 and TRBJ1-1; no firm D call. Trimming took off 7 bases at V and 4 bases at J, with 7 bases between the two ends. Looked up from germline, CDR1 is SNHLY and CDR2 is FYNNEI. This CDR3 has 11 residues. In DNA, the CDR3 is TGTGCCAGCACCCAGGTCACTGAAGCTTTCTTT. Protein: CASTQVTEAFF.

The chain links TRBV3-1 to TRBJ2-3, with D hard to call. Germline values: CDR1 LGHDT, CDR2 YNNKEL (reference sequence). This CDR3 is 15 amino acids long. Trimming pared 0 bases from V and 4 bases from J, leaving 11 bases between. CDR3 residues: CASSQDPGLADTQYF. CDR3 in DNA: TGTGCCAGCAGCCAAGACCCCGGTTTGGCAGATACGCAGTATTTT.

This chain connects TRBV12-3 or TRBV12-4 to TRBJ2-5; weak D call: TRBD2 (6 bases). The length of the CDR3 is 13 residues. V was shortened by 4 bases and J by 0 bases, with 6 bases between the two germline ends. CDR3 sequence reads: CASSWTNQETQYF. The CDR3 nucleotides are TGTGCCAGCAGTTGGACTAACCAAGAGACCCAGTACTTC.

This clonotype was detected many times. The chain combines TRBV3-1 with TRBJ1-1; TRBD1 matches at 8 bases. Germline V CDR1 and CDR2: LGHDT, YNNKEL (reference sequence). The CDR3 sequence is 16 residues long. V trimming: 4 bases; J trimming: 7 bases; junction bases outside the gene matches: 14. The CDR3 coding sequence is TGTGCCAGCAGCCGAAACGAACAAGACAGGGGTGGTGAAGCTTTCTTT. It yields the protein CASSRNEQDRGGEAFF.

The chain carries TRBV5-1 and TRBJ2-5; 7 bases align to TRBD2. Trimming cost V 6 bases and J 5 bases; bases outside gene matches: 10. The CDR3 has 14 residues. Germline V lookup: CDR1 SGHRS, CDR2 YFSETQ. In nucleotides, the CDR3 is TGCGCCAGCACAATAGCGGGTGGTGCGGAGACCCAGTACTTC. It encodes CASTIAGGAETQYF.

The sample holds many counts of this clonotype. The V gene is TRBV20-1, the J gene TRBJ1-5; D not resolved. Trimming cost V 6 bases and J 0 bases, with 12 bases left between them. The CDR3 is 14 residues long. Germline V gene data show CDR1 as DFQATT and CDR2 as SNEGSKA (reference sequence). CDR3 protein: CSALEWNSNQPQHF. The CDR3, as DNA: TGCAGTGCCCTCGAGTGGAATAGCAATCAGCCCCAGCATTTT.

This clonotype was counted only a few times. The CDR3 coding sequence is TGTGCCAGCAGCTTAGTAGTACAGGGGGGGTCACCCCTCCACTTT. Its protein product is CASSLVVQGGSPLHF. The rearrangement uses TRBV7-2 and TRBJ1-6, with TRBD1 matching over 8 bases. Trimming took 1 base from V and 10 from J; bases not matched to a gene: 6. The germline V gene has CDR1 SGHTA and CDR2 FQGNSA. This CDR3 is built from 15 residues.

This clonotype was observed a few times. The V gene is TRBV29-1, the J gene TRBJ2-7, with D perhaps matching TRBD1 (5 bases). CDR3 size: 13 residues. CDR1 SQVTM and CDR2 ANQGSEA come from the germline V gene. The V gene lost 4 bases and the J gene lost 4 bases, with 14 bases spanning the gap. CDR3 residues: CSVVLQDPYEQYV. CDR3 coding DNA: TGCAGCGTTGTTCTACAGGACCCATACGAGCAGTACGTC.

This clonotype was observed a few times. The chain couples TRBV5-1 to TRBJ2-1, with a weak D call TRBD1 (5 bases). V was pared by 4 bases and J by 0 bases, with 17 bases between. The germline CDR1 and CDR2 sequences are SGHRS and YFSETQ. The CDR3 runs to 17 residues. CDR3 coding DNA: TGCGCCAGCAGCGTCCAGCAGGGCCTTCGCTCCTACAATGAGCAGTTCTTC. It codes for CASSVQQGLRSYNEQFF.

This clonotype was observed at least ten times. The V call is TRBV7-2, the J call TRBJ2-1, with D tentatively TRBD1 or TRBD2 (5 bases each). The CDR3 extends over 13 amino acids. V was trimmed by 4 bases and J by 7 bases, leaving 11 bases between them. Germline V gene lookup returns CDR1 SGHTA and CDR2 FQGNSA. The CDR3 sequence is CASSSRGGNEQFF. The CDR3 bases are TGTGCCAGCAGCTCGAGGGGCGGGAATGAGCAGTTCTTC.

In its sample, this clonotype was seen a few times. This chain uses TRBV5-4 with TRBJ2-7, with TRBD2 matching 8 bases. Germline CDR1 and CDR2: SGHNT and YYREEE (reference sequence). The CDR3 loop spans 16 amino acids. Trimming cost V 1 base and J 6 bases; bases outside gene matches: 12. The CDR3 region has the DNA TGTGCCAGCAGCTTGTGTAGGAGCGGGGGTTACTGCGAGCAGTACGTC. Translating it yields CASSLCRSGGYCEQYV.